A single T cell receptor beta chain is shown here with its context. Its cognate antigen is unknown. Time point denoted: sample taken at primary tumor resection. The record originates from a study of spatial heterogeneity in lung cancer. Study-wide points: In tumors, expanded intratumoral alpha and beta TCR counts tracked mutation counts.

TCRdb passed the 5' RACE reads through MiXCR, listing each CDR3 protein once. The repertoire consists of around 100,000 distinct CDR3 sequences, with 4.4% occurring once and the leading ten covering roughly 20%. The specimen was lung tumor tissue, collected at surgery. The sequence derives from a male donor with early-stage non-small cell lung cancer.

The CDR3 sequence is CASSLGQGGGTDTEAFF. The CDR3, as DNA: TGTGCCAGCTCACTGGGACAGGGAGGGGGTACGGACACTGAAGCTTTCTTT. The chain has TRBV18 and TRBJ1-1; TRBD1 agrees at 9 bases. Looked up from germline, CDR1 is KGHSH and CDR2 is LQKENI. V lost 4 bases, J lost 3 bases, and 12 bases stayed unmatched. CDR3 length: 17 residues. The full variable domain, rest sourced from reference TRBV18 and TRBJ1-1, is NAGVMQNPRHLVRRRGQEARLRCSPMKGHSHVYWYRQLPEEGLKFMVYLQKENIIDESGMPKERFSAEFPKEGPSILRIQQVVRGDSAAYFCASSLGQGGGTDTEAFFGQGTRLTVV.